The next 23 T cell receptor beta chains were all read from a single sample in a study of beta chain features in type 1 diabetes. cDNA synthesis used the whole RNA isolate, giving expressed TCRB sequences. The table came from immunoSEQ multiplex PCR; TCRdb's copy has only in-frame clones and leaves some out. Among around 140,000 clones listed, about 10% were seen once. The study, taken as a whole, reports: Moderately but significantly shorter TCRB CDR3s were found in Type 1 diabetes patients in all four CD4+ subsets.

The antigens of these receptors remain unknown. Sequencing input: central memory CD4+ T cells from blood. Every receptor here comes from a man aged 30 to 39 with type 1 diabetes.

The chain uses TRBV4-3 and TRBJ1-4; possibly TRBD1 for D (5 bases). CDR3 length equals 15 residues. Trimming removed 1 base from V and 5 bases from J, with 11 bases in between. Per germline, CDR1 LGHNA and CDR2 YSLEER. CDR3 residues: CASSQVGGFNEKLFF. In DNA form, the CDR3 reads TGCGCCAGCAGCCAAGTCGGGGGATTCAATGAAAAACTGTTTTTT.

This clone appeared many times. The V gene is TRBV2, the J gene TRBJ2-2; tentatively, D is TRBD1 (6 bases). CDR3 length equals 14 residues. Germline V CDR1 and CDR2: SNHLY, FYNNEI. V was pared by 7 bases and J by 0 bases, with 9 bases between. CDR3: CASKGDTNTGELFF. The CDR3 nucleotides read TGTGCCAGCAAGGGGGATACGAACACCGGGGAGCTGTTTTTT.

This clone was seen repeatedly, ten times or more. This specimen includes other DNA sequences encoding the same CDR3. The chain links TRBV29-1 to TRBJ2-5, with a weak D call TRBD1 (6 bases). CDR3 length: 13 amino acids. The V and J ends lost 5 bases and 1 base respectively, with 11 bases between them. Germline V CDR1 and CDR2: SQVTM, ANQGSEA. The CDR3 sequence: CSVQRGSQETQYF. In nucleotides, the CDR3 is TGCAGCGTTCAGAGGGGGTCCCAAGAGACCCAGTACTTC.

V is TRBV7-3 and J is TRBJ2-3, with a possible D match to TRBD2 (6 bases). From germline, CDR1 is SGHTA and CDR2 FQGTGA. Trimming cost V 3 bases and J 4 bases, with 14 bases left between them. The length of the CDR3 is 15 residues. Written as DNA, the CDR3 is TGTGCCAGCAGCTTGTCGGGGGTACGGTCAGATACGCAGTATTTT. Translating gives CASSLSGVRSDTQYF.

A few counts support this clone. CDR3 region: CAWSDTTDYNSPLHF. The CDR3, as DNA: TGTGCCTGGAGCGATACGACAGATTATAATTCACCCCTCCACTTT. The chain recombines TRBV30 with TRBJ1-6; maybe TRBD1 (5 bases). The germline V gene encodes CDR1 GTSNPN and CDR2 SVGIG (reference sequence). CDR3 length: 15 amino acids. Trimming took 3 bases from V and 4 from J, leaving 13 bases between them. Together with reference TRBV30 and TRBJ1-6, the CDR3 gives the full variable domain: SQTIHQWPATLVQPVGSPLSLECTVEGTSNPNLYWYRQAAGRGLQLLFYSVGIGQISSEVPQNLSASRPQDRQFILSSKKLLLSDSGFYLCAWSDTTDYNSPLHFGNGTRLTVT.

Only a few counts were recorded for this clone. The chain carries TRBV6-6 and TRBJ1-5; 8 nucleotides align to TRBD1. The CDR3 consists of 13 residues. The germline CDR1 and CDR2 sequences are MNHNY and SVGAGI (reference sequence). The V gene end was trimmed by 7 bases and the J gene end by 6 bases; junction bases not matched to a gene: 5. The CDR3 bases are TGTGCCAGCAATCGACAGGGGAGTCAGCCCCAGCATTTT. This translates into CASNRQGSQPQHF.

The V and J genes are TRBV7-2 and TRBJ2-1, with 9 positions matching TRBD1. The CDR3 length is 14 residues. The junction had 8 bases not matched to a gene; V was cut back by 7 bases and J by 7 bases. Per germline, CDR1 SGHTA and CDR2 FQGNSA. CDR3 DNA sequence: TGTGCCAGCACTGCCCAACAGGGGGCAAATGAGCAGTTCTTC. It specifies CASTAQQGANEQFF.

The chain combines TRBV7-9 with TRBJ1-6; the match to TRBD1 covers 8 bases. Unmatched junction bases numbered 3, after V lost 4 bases and J lost 7 bases. Germline-derived CDR1 and CDR2 are SEHNR and FQNEAQ (reference sequence). This CDR3 region has 14 residues. The CDR3 is CASSSTGGNSPLHF. CDR3 nucleotide sequence: TGTGCCAGCAGCTCAACAGGGGGGAATTCACCCCTCCACTTT.

This chain joins TRBV5-1 and TRBJ2-7; TRBD1 aligns across 8 bases. Trimming took 2 bases from V and 4 from J; bases not matched to a gene: 2. Germline CDR1 reads SGHRS; CDR2 reads YFSETQ. CDR3 length: 13 residues. Here the CDR3 DNA reads TGCGCCAGCAGCTTTCAGGGGGCGTACGAGCAGTACTTC. Its translation is CASSFQGAYEQYF.

This clone has only a few counts. This chain uses TRBV2 with TRBJ2-7; 9 positions match TRBD2. After removal of 6 bases from V and 0 bases from J, the junction contained 3 bases not matched to a gene. Per the germline V gene, CDR1 is SNHLY and CDR2 is FYNNEI. The CDR3 runs to 14 residues. The CDR3 sequence: CASRAGLASYEQYF. The CDR3, as DNA: TGTGCCAGCAGGGCGGGACTAGCCTCCTACGAGCAGTACTTC. Full variable domain (missing parts from reference TRBV2 and TRBJ2-7): EPEVTQTPSHQVTQMGQEVILRCVPISNHLYFYWYRQILGQKVEFLVSFYNNEISEKSEIFDDQFSVERPDGSNFTLKIRSTKLEDSAMYFCASRAGLASYEQYFGPGTRLTVT.

The chain uses TRBV5-4 and TRBJ2-3; a possible D gene is TRBD2 (5 bases). The CDR3 loop spans 15 amino acids. V was shortened by 0 bases and J by 0 bases, with 8 bases between the two germline ends. Germline V gene sequence: CDR1 SGHNT, CDR2 YYREEE (reference sequence). The CDR3 region is CASSLGSGSTDTQYF. CDR3 bases: TGTGCCAGCAGCTTGGGCAGCGGTAGCACAGATACGCAGTATTTT.

The chain combines TRBV2 with TRBJ2-1; 11 bases fit TRBD1. The germline gives CDR1 SNHLY, CDR2 FYNNEI. The ends lost 7 bases at V and 3 bases at J; junction bases unmatched: 8. This CDR3 spans 16 amino acids. CDR3 sequence: CASKAPGTGGYNEQFF. The CDR3 DNA sequence: TGTGCCAGCAAAGCACCCGGGACAGGGGGCTACAATGAGCAGTTCTTC.

J is TRBJ2-3 and V is TRBV9; possible D gene TRBD1, 6 bases. Trimming pared 0 bases from V and 1 base from J, leaving 12 bases between. Germline V gene sequence: CDR1 SGDLS, CDR2 YYNGEE. The CDR3 has 16 residues. CDR3 sequence reads: CASSVGRTDRTDTQYF. The CDR3 DNA reads as TGTGCCAGCAGCGTAGGGAGGACAGATCGCACAGATACGCAGTATTTT.

This clone has a handful of counts. This chain uses TRBV7-9 with TRBJ2-3, with a weak D call TRBD1 (5 bases). Trimming left V 5 bases short and J 6 bases short, with 12 bases between. This CDR3 contains 13 residues. Germline lookup yields CDR1 SEHNR and CDR2 FQNEAQ (reference sequence). CDR3 region: CASSPPGSDTQYF. CDR3 DNA sequence: TGTGCCAGCAGCCCCCCAGGGTCCGATACGCAGTATTTT.

This clone came up a few times. Other DNA sequences in this sample translate to the same CDR3. The chain recombines TRBV18 with TRBJ2-7; D is perhaps TRBD1 (5 bases). This CDR3 is built from 13 residues. Germline loops: CDR1 KGHSH, CDR2 LQKENI. Trimming removed 0 bases at V and 2 bases at J, with 5 bases between. CDR3 sequence (DNA): TGTGCCAGCTCACCACCGGACACCTACGAGCAGTACTTC. Residues: CASSPPDTYEQYF.

This clone has a handful of counts. The chain combines TRBV4-3 with TRBJ2-5, with D possibly TRBD1 on 5 matching bases. V was cut by 0 bases and J by 3 bases, with 11 bases left in between. Germline V gene data show CDR1 as LGHNA and CDR2 as YSLEER. This CDR3 spans 15 amino acids. The CDR3 protein is CASSQDPQGKETQYF. CDR3 nucleotides: TGCGCCAGCAGCCAAGATCCCCAGGGAAAAGAGACCCAGTACTTC.

This clone has just a few counts. The chain has TRBV5-1 and TRBJ1-4; a weak D match, TRBD1 (6 bases). CDR1 and CDR2 (germline): SGHRS, YFSETQ. CDR3 length: 13 residues. Trimming took 5 bases from V and 7 from J, leaving 12 bases between them. The CDR3 DNA reads TGCGCCAGCAGTACAGGGCCCTCTGAAAAACTGTTTTTT. Translation: CASSTGPSEKLFF.

The chain couples TRBV5-1 to TRBJ2-5; a possible D gene is TRBD1 (6 bases). Between the trimmed V and J ends, which lost 4 bases and 0 bases, there was a span of 13 bases. Germline CDR1 SGHRS, CDR2 YFSETQ. The CDR3 runs 15 residues. This chain's CDR3 is CASSPQGLYQETQYF. DNA for the CDR3: TGCGCCAGCAGCCCACAGGGATTGTACCAAGAGACCCAGTACTTC.

The rearrangement uses TRBV19 and TRBJ1-5, with D maybe TRBD1 (6 bases). The CDR3 covers 13 residues. Trimming pared 6 bases from V and 5 bases from J, leaving 11 bases between. The germline gives CDR1 LNHDA, CDR2 SQIVND (reference sequence). The CDR3 protein is CASRGQGYQPQHF. DNA for the CDR3: TGTGCCAGTAGGGGGCAGGGGTATCAGCCCCAGCATTTT.

The chain carries TRBV18 and TRBJ1-6; perhaps TRBD1 as D (6 bases). V gave up 3 bases and J gave up 6 bases, with 9 bases separating them. CDR3 size: 14 residues. CDR1 KGHSH and CDR2 LQKENI come from the germline V gene. The CDR3 sequence is CASSPRGTNSPLHF. The CDR3 DNA sequence: TGTGCCAGCTCACCGAGGGGGACTAATTCACCCCTCCACTTT.

The J gene is TRBJ1-6, the V gene TRBV5-1, with TRBD1 matching over 7 bases. The CDR3 totals 14 residues. V trimming: 2 bases; J trimming: 7 bases; junction bases outside the gene matches: 3. Germline V gene lookup returns CDR1 SGHRS and CDR2 YFSETQ. The CDR3 nucleotides read TGCGCCAGCAGCTTTGACAGGGCCAATTCACCCCTCCACTTT. Residues: CASSFDRANSPLHF.

This clone was observed a few times. V and J are TRBV6-1 and TRBJ2-5; D unclear. Germline V gene lookup returns CDR1 MNHNS and CDR2 SASEGT. The CDR3 runs to 12 residues. The V and J ends lost 10 bases and 3 bases respectively, with 12 bases between them. The DNA for the CDR3 is TGTGCCACGCGCATACTGAAAGAGACCCAGTACTTC. Translated, it gives CATRILKETQYF.

This clone was recorded at least ten times. At the DNA level, this CDR3 is encoded by other sequences in the same sample as well. The chain combines TRBV9 with TRBJ2-3; 8 bases are a match to TRBD1. V was pared by 0 bases and J by 0 bases, with 0 bases of the junction left unmatched. This CDR3 is built from 15 residues. CDR1 is SGDLS, CDR2 YYNGEE, per germline. The CDR3 DNA is TGTGCCAGCAGCGTAGGACAGGGGAGCACAGATACGCAGTATTTT. The encoded protein is CASSVGQGSTDTQYF.